This T cell receptor beta chain was profiled in a study of blood T cell repertoires in COVID-19. The assay was immunoSEQ multiplex PCR, and TCRdb's table has in-frame clones only and misses some. The table lists about 42,000 clones, 80% to 90% of them singletons. The CDR3 is 14 residues long. V dropped 10 bases and J dropped 6; count of bases not matched to a gene: 11. CDR1 and CDR2 (germline): ENHRY, SYGVKD. V gene TRBV10-3 combines with J gene TRBJ2-2; 7 nucleotides align to TRBD1. This receptor was obtained from a human donor in a cohort sampled during active COVID-19. The sample was peripheral blood. The CDR3 spells CATSGTADSGELFF. The CDR3 nucleotides are TGTGCCACCTCCGGGACAGCCGACTCCGGGGAGCTGTTTTTT.